Listed here are 27 T cell receptor beta chains from one sample, sequenced in a study of personalized T cell therapy for brain tumors. Antigen specificity for these receptors is unknown. Sequencing started from RNA extracted from peptide-stimulated T cells. Using immunoSEQ multiplex PCR, the repertoire was profiled, and TCRdb retains in-frame clones only, with some absent. Of 1,500 to 2,000 clones listed, about a fifth were seen once; the top ten hold about two fifths. Sample: a T cell product expanded with peptides in culture. The receptors stem from a human donor with medulloblastoma.

On this clone itself: The likely explanation is a read error, given a far larger clone one base away. The sample holds other DNA sequences that translate to the same CDR3. The V gene is TRBV4-1, the J gene TRBJ2-1; 9 bases align to TRBD1. Germline assignment: CDR1 MGHRA and CDR2 YSYEKL. This CDR3 comprises 15 residues. The DNA of the CDR3 is TGCGCCCGCAGCCCACAGGGGGCCCTTTACAATGAGCAGTTCTTC. Its translation is CARSPQGALYNEQFF.

This clone is medium-sized (0.01 to 0.1%) in the sample. This chain uses TRBV10-2 with TRBJ2-5; D gene unclear. Germline V gives CDR1 WSHSY, CDR2 SAAADI. V was cut by 5 bases and J by 7 bases, with 8 bases left in between. This CDR3 region has 11 residues. CDR3 DNA sequence: TGCGCCAGCAGTAACGGCCCGACCCAGTACTTC. Amino acid sequence: CASSNGPTQYF.

The table lists this clone with a few counts. This chain links TRBV6-6 with TRBJ2-3; TRBD2 agrees at 9 bases. The length of the CDR3 is 16 residues. The germline V gene encodes CDR1 MNHNY and CDR2 SVGAGI (reference sequence). V gave up 7 bases and J gave up 1 base; unmatched junction bases: 9. The CDR3 region has the DNA TGTGCCAGCATTCAAGCGGGAGGAACGGGCACAGATACGCAGTATTTT. Amino acids: CASIQAGGTGTDTQYF.

The CDR3 bases are TGTGCCAGCAGCGTAGATATAGGGTCCACCGATGAGCTGTTTTTT. It is translated as CASSVDIGSTDELFF. The chain is built from TRBV9 and TRBJ2-2, with D unresolved. V was shortened by 0 bases and J by 11 bases, with 17 bases between the two germline ends. Germline V CDR1 and CDR2: SGDLS, YYNGEE. CDR3 length: 15 residues. The full variable domain, in which reference TRBV9 and TRBJ2-2 provide the parts outside the CDR3, is DSGVTQTPKHLITATGQRVTLRCSPRSGDLSVYWYQQSLDQGLQFLIQYYNGEERAKGNILERFSAQQFPDLHSELNLSSLELGDSALYFCASSVDIGSTDELFFGEGSRLTVL.

DNA for the CDR3: TGTGCCAGCAGTTTAATAGGACAGGGGGCGATAACAGATACGCAGTATTTT. Translation: CASSLIGQGAITDTQYF. The chain is built from TRBV27 and TRBJ2-3; the match to TRBD1 covers 11 bases. The CDR3 length is 17 residues. Trimming took 2 bases from V and 3 from J; bases not matched to a gene: 7. Germline assignment: CDR1 MNHEY and CDR2 SMNVEV (reference sequence).

The rearrangement links TRBV5-6 to TRBJ2-7; 8 nucleotides line up with TRBD1. The length of the CDR3 is 15 residues. Trimming at V came to 6 bases and at J to 4 bases, leaving 12 bases not matched to a gene. Germline V gives CDR1 SGHDT, CDR2 YYEEEE. CDR3 region: CASTHTGTGDYEQYF. CDR3 bases: TGTGCCAGCACCCATACCGGGACAGGAGATTACGAGCAGTACTTC.

The DNA for the CDR3 is TGTGCCAGCAGACCCTATGGAAGCACAGATACGCAGTATTTT. Translation: CASRPYGSTDTQYF. The chain is built from TRBV28 and TRBJ2-3; D not resolved. Germline-derived CDR1 and CDR2 are MDHEN and SYDVKM. V lost 6 bases to trimming and J lost 0 bases, with 10 bases between them. The CDR3 consists of 14 residues.

By frequency in the sample, this clone is medium-sized (0.01 to 0.1%). This chain connects TRBV9 to TRBJ2-3, with 8 bases matching TRBD1. J lost 1 base, V lost 3 bases, and 7 bases had no gene match. CDR1 SGDLS and CDR2 YYNGEE come from the germline V gene. The CDR3 is 16 residues long. CDR3 in amino acids: CASSAGTGPRTDTQYF. The CDR3 nucleotides read TGTGCCAGCAGCGCCGGGACAGGCCCGCGCACAGATACGCAGTATTTT.

This clone was recorded a few times. J is TRBJ2-2 and V is TRBV28; perhaps D is TRBD1 or TRBD2 (5 bases each). The CDR3 loop spans 23 amino acids. Trimming took 7 bases from V and 1 from J, leaving 37 bases between them. CDR1 is MDHEN and CDR2 is SYDVKM in the germline V gene. The CDR3 DNA follows: TGTGCCAGCACCCAAGCCCTCGGGCCCTTTCCGGGACGAGGGATGGTGAACACCGGGGAGCTGTTTTTT. It translates to CASTQALGPFPGRGMVNTGELFF.

The chain is built from TRBV2 and TRBJ2-3; no clear D gene. From germline, CDR1 is SNHLY and CDR2 FYNNEI. Trimming removed 6 bases at V and 1 base at J, with 11 bases between. CDR3 length: 14 amino acids. CDR3 DNA: TGTGCCAGCAGGAGAAGCAGAGGCACAGATACGCAGTATTTT. This codes for CASRRSRGTDTQYF.

Only a few counts were recorded for this clone. The sample has other DNA sequences that encode this CDR3 too. The chain uses TRBV3-1 (or the pseudogene TRBV3-2) and TRBJ1-3; D gene unclear. The CDR3 runs to 16 residues. Germline CDR1 is LGHDT and CDR2 is YNNKEL (reference sequence). Trimming took 4 bases from V and 0 from J, leaving 13 bases between them. CDR3 region: CASSRVGFFSGNTIYF. In nucleotides, the CDR3 is TGTGCCAGCAGCCGCGTCGGGTTTTTCTCTGGAAACACCATATATTTT.

About this clone itself: Because the CDR3's place on the DNA is in doubt, the DNA is left out and the CDR3 is given as listed by TCRdb. The chain recombines TRBV7-7 with TRBJ2-2; TRBD2, as called in the table, went unchecked against the DNA. Germline values: CDR1 SSHAT, CDR2 FNYEAQ (reference sequence). Ends included, the CDR3 has 13 residues. CDR3: CAGPRKAPGSCFF.

A few counts support this clone. The V call is TRBV5-1, the J call TRBJ2-1, with no clear D. Germline-derived CDR1 and CDR2 are SGHRS and YFSETQ. V was trimmed by 0 bases and J by 0 bases, leaving 22 bases between them. The CDR3 has 20 residues. In DNA form, the CDR3 reads TGCGCCAGCAGCTTGGGGTTTAGCAAGCCCGCCCGAAGCTCCTACAATGAGCAGTTCTTC. Amino acids: CASSLGFSKPARSSYNEQFF.

This clone was observed many times. V gene TRBV5-6 combines with J gene TRBJ1-5, with 7 positions matching TRBD1. The CDR3 loop spans 16 amino acids. Germline loops: CDR1 SGHDT, CDR2 YYEEEE. The ends lost 2 bases at V and 3 bases at J; junction bases unmatched: 8. The CDR3 loop is CASSLNGQVDNQPQHF. The CDR3 DNA reads as TGTGCCAGCAGCTTAAACGGACAGGTCGACAATCAGCCCCAGCATTTT.

The V gene is TRBV4-1, the J gene TRBJ2-1; D gene unclear. CDR3 length: 17 amino acids. The V gene's germline CDR1 is MGHRA and CDR2 YSYEKL. CDR3 loop: CPTSHPPHPRLYNEQFF. The CDR3, as DNA: TGCCCCACCAGCCATCCCCCCCACCCACGACTCTACAATGAGCAGTTCTTC.

This clone was seen only once. The V call is TRBV30, the J call TRBJ1-5, with D possibly being TRBD1 (5 bases). From germline, CDR1 is GTSNPN and CDR2 SVGIG (reference sequence). Between the trimmed V and J ends, which lost 3 bases and 6 bases, there was a span of 15 bases. The CDR3 is made up of 14 amino acids. The CDR3, as DNA: TGTGCCTGGAGCGATGGGCAGGGAGGTCAGCCCCAGCATTTT. Translation: CAWSDGQGGQPQHF.

This clone was counted a few times. J is TRBJ1-4 and V is TRBV18, with D perhaps matching TRBD1 (5 bases). Germline CDR1 is KGHSH and CDR2 is LQKENI. This CDR3 has 14 amino acids. The V and J ends lost 3 bases and 2 bases respectively, with 7 bases between them. The CDR3 bases are TGTGCCAGCTCACCTGAGGGGACTAATGAAAAACTGTTTTTT. Its protein is CASSPEGTNEKLFF.

The V and J genes are TRBV29-1 and TRBJ2-7; TRBD2 aligns across 7 bases. The germline CDR1 and CDR2 sequences are SQVTM and ANQGSEA. This CDR3 comprises 13 residues. The CDR3 region has the DNA TGCACCCGCCCTGGGGGGGTCTCCTACGAGCAGTACTTC. This sequence encodes CTRPGGVSYEQYF.

The table lists this clone with many counts. V is TRBV6-1 and J is TRBJ2-1; D tentatively reads TRBD1 or TRBD2 (5 bases each). The ends were cut back, 1 base at V and 11 bases at J, with 18 bases in the middle. The CDR3 totals 15 residues. The germline V gene has CDR1 MNHNS and CDR2 SASEGT. As DNA, the CDR3 is TGTGCCAGCAGTGAAGGCCCCCGAGAGGGGATTAAGCAGTTCTTC. This codes for CASSEGPREGIKQFF.

The V call is TRBV13, the J call TRBJ1-5; maybe TRBD1 (6 bases). CDR1 PRHDT and CDR2 FYEKMQ come from the germline V gene (reference sequence). The CDR3 sequence is 21 residues long. V was shortened by 1 base and J by 0 bases, with 25 bases between the two germline ends. The CDR3, as DNA: TGTGCCAGCAGCTTAGATGGTATTAGTGACAGGTCGAGCAATAGCAATCAGCCCCAGCATTTT. It yields the protein CASSLDGISDRSSNSNQPQHF.

Concerning this clone: At one end, the junction sequence differs from germline, possibly due to a read error. V is TRBV28 and J is TRBJ2-6, with D tentatively TRBD2 (7 bases). The CDR3 is made up of 15 amino acids. Per germline, CDR1 MDHEN and CDR2 SYDVKM. The CDR3 sequence: CACSLVGRGAKVLTF. The CDR3 DNA sequence: TGTGCCTGCAGTTTAGTTGGGAGGGGGGCCAAGGTCCTGACTTTC. Variable domain in full (rest from reference TRBV28 and TRBJ2-6): DVKVTQSSRYLVKRTGEKVFLECVQDMDHENMFWYRQDPGLGLRLIYFSYDVKMKEKGDIPEGYSVSREKKERFSLILESASTNQTSMYLCACSLVGRGAKVLTFGAGSRLTVL.

This clone was counted a single time. A far larger clone is one nucleotide away, so this likely arose from a read error. The chain is built from TRBV4-1 and TRBJ2-1; TRBD2 matches 10 bases. V lost 4 bases and J lost 13; bases outside the gene matches: 19. The CDR3 length is 17 residues. The germline gives CDR1 MGHRA, CDR2 YSYEKL. The CDR3 region is CASSRGGLAALGNIQFF. Here the CDR3 DNA reads TGCGCCAGCAGCCGGGGAGGACTAGCGGCCCTCGGGAACATTCAGTTCTTC.

This clone was detected ten times or more. The rearrangement joins TRBV5-5 to TRBJ2-7; 7 bases agree with TRBD1. Per the germline V gene, CDR1 is SGHKS and CDR2 is YYEKEE (reference sequence). The CDR3 is 13 amino acids. V dropped 4 bases and J dropped 3; count of bases not matched to a gene: 4. The DNA for the CDR3 is TGTGCCAGCAGCCTGGGACAGTTCTACGAGCAGTACTTC. It codes for CASSLGQFYEQYF.

Judged by abundance, this clone is large. V usage is TRBV11-1 and J usage is TRBJ2-5, with D unresolved. Germline assignment: CDR1 SGHAT and CDR2 FQDESV (reference sequence). Trimming cost V 5 bases and J 4 bases, with 14 bases left between them. The CDR3 is 14 residues long. CDR3 amino acids: CASSPATVGETQYF. The CDR3 region has the DNA TGTGCCAGCAGCCCGGCGACCGTGGGAGAGACCCAGTACTTC.

This clone has a count of ten or more. V gene TRBV25-1 combines with J gene TRBJ2-7; 13 nucleotides match TRBD2. CDR1 and CDR2 from the germline V gene are MGHDK and SYGVNS. J lost 3 bases, V lost 6 bases, and 2 bases had no gene match. This CDR3 has 14 residues. CDR3 nucleotide sequence: TGTGCCAGCAGGGGGACTAGCGGGAACTACGAGCAGTACTTC. Amino acids: CASRGTSGNYEQYF.

This clone was recorded many times. This rearrangement joins TRBV5-4 to TRBJ2-3; 12 bases are a match to TRBD2. V shed 3 bases, J shed 6 bases, and the junction held 5 bases outside the gene matches. The CDR3 loop spans 15 amino acids. Germline CDR1 and CDR2: SGHNT and YYREEE (reference sequence). CDR3 loop: CASSWGLAGLDTQYF. CDR3 in DNA: TGTGCCAGCAGCTGGGGACTAGCGGGTTTGGATACGCAGTATTTT.

This clone was detected a few times. This rearrangement joins TRBV4-1 to TRBJ2-1, with D unresolved. The V gene lost 3 bases and the J gene lost 3 bases, with 18 bases spanning the gap. Germline V lookup: CDR1 MGHRA, CDR2 YSYEKL. This CDR3 contains 17 residues. CDR3 DNA: TGCGCCAGCAGCCATCCCACCCAGACACGACTCTACAATGAGCAGTTCTTC. Translating gives CASSHPTQTRLYNEQFF.